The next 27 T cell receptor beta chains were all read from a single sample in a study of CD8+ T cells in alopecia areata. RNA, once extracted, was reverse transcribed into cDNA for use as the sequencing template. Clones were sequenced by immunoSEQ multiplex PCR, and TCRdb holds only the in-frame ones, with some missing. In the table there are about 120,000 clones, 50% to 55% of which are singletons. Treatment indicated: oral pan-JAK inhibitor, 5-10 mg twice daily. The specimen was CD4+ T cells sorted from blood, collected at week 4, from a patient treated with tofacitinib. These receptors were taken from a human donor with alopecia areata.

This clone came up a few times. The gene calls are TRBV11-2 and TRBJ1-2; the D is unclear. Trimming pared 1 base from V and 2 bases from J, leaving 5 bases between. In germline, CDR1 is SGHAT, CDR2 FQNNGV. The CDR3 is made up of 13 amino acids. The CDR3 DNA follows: TGTGCCAGCAGCTTAGGGGAAAACTATGGCTACACCTTC. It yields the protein CASSLGENYGYTF.

The CDR3 spells CASSLDGGLAEAFF. For the CDR3, the DNA is TGCGCCAGCAGCTTGGATGGTGGGTTGGCTGAAGCTTTCTTT. V is TRBV5-1 and J is TRBJ1-1; D is ambiguous. V was shortened by 0 bases and J by 6 bases, with 12 bases between the two germline ends. The germline gives CDR1 SGHRS, CDR2 YFSETQ. The CDR3 totals 14 residues.

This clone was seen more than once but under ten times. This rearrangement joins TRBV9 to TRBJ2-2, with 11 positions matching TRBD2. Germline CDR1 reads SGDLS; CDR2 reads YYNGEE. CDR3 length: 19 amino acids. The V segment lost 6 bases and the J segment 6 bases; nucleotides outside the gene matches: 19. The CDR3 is CASTKQTQKLAGDPGELFF. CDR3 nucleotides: TGTGCCAGCACCAAGCAGACTCAAAAACTAGCGGGGGACCCCGGGGAGCTGTTTTTT. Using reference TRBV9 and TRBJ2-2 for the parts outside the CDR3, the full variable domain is DSGVTQTPKHLITATGQRVTLRCSPRSGDLSVYWYQQSLDQGLQFLIQYYNGEERAKGNILERFSAQQFPDLHSELNLSSLELGDSALYFCASTKQTQKLAGDPGELFFGEGSRLTVL.

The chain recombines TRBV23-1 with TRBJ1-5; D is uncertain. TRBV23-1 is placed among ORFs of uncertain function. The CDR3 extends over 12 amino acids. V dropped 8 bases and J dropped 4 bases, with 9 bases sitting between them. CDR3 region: CASPNLNQPQHF. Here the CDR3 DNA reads TGCGCCAGCCCAAATCTTAATCAGCCCCAGCATTTT.

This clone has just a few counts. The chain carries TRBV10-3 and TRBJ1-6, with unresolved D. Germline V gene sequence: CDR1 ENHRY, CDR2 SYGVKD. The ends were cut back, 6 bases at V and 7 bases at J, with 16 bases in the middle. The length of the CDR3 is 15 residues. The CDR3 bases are TGTGCCATCAGCCCGATCATTGATGGGAATTCACCCCTCCACTTT. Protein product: CAISPIIDGNSPLHF.

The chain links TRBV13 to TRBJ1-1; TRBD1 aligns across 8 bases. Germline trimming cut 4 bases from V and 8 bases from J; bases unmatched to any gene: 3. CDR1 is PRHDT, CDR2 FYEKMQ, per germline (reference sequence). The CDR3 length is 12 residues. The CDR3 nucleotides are TGTGCCAGCAGCTCGCGGACAGGGGAAGCTTTCTTT. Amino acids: CASSSRTGEAFF.

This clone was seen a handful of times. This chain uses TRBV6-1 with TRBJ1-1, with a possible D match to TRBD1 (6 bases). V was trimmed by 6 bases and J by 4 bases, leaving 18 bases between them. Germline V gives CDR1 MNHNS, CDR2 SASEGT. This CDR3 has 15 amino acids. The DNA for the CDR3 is TGTGCCAGCAGCTCCCGAGGGGGAGGGGGCACTGAAGCTTTCTTT. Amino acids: CASSSRGGGGTEAFF.

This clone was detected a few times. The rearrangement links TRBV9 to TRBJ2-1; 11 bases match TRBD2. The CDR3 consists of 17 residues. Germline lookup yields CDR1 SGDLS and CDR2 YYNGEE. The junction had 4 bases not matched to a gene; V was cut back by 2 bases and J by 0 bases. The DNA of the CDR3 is TGTGCCAGCAGCGTGTTAGCGGGGGGGTCCTCCTACAATGAGCAGTTCTTC. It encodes CASSVLAGGSSYNEQFF.

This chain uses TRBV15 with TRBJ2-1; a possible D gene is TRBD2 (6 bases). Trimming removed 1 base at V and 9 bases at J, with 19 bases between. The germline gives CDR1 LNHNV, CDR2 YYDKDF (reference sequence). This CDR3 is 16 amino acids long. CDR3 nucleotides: TGTGCCACCAGCAGAGCAAGGGCTAGCGATGGGGGTGAGCAGTTCTTC. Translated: CATSRARASDGGEQFF.

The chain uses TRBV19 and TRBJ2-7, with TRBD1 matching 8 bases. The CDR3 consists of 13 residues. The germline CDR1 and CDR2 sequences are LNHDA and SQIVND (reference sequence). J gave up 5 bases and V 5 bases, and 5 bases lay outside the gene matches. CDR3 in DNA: TGTGCCAGTAGTGACAGGGGTAGTGACGAGCAGTACTTC. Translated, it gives CASSDRGSDEQYF.

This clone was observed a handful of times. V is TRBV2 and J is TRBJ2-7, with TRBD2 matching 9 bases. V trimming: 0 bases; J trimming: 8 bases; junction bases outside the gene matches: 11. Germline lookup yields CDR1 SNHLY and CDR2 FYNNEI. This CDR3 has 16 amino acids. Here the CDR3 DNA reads TGTGCCAGCAGTGAAGCCATACTAGCGGGCGGTTCCCAGCAGTACTTC. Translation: CASSEAILAGGSQQYF. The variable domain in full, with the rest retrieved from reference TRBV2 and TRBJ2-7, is EPEVTQTPSHQVTQMGQEVILRCVPISNHLYFYWYRQILGQKVEFLVSFYNNEISEKSEIFDDQFSVERPDGSNFTLKIRSTKLEDSAMYFCASSEAILAGGSQQYFGPGTRLTVT.

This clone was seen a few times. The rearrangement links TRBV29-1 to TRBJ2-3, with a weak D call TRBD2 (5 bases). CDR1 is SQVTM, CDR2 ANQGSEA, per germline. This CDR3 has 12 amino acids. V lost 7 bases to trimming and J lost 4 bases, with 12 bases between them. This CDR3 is CSAAGTSDTQYF. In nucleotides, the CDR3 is TGCAGCGCCGCGGGTACATCAGATACGCAGTATTTT.

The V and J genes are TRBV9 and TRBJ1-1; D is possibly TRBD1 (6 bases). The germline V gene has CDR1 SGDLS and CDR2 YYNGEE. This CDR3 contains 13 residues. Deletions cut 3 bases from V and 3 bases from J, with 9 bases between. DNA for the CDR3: TGTGCCAGCAGCGGGACAGACTACACTGAAGCTTTCTTT. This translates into CASSGTDYTEAFF.

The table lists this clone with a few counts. DNA for the CDR3: TGTGCCAGCAGCTTAGATCGGGGAAGTCGTTCACCCCTCCACTTT. Its translation: CASSLDRGSRSPLHF. This chain joins TRBV7-2 and TRBJ1-6; D not resolved. V was pared by 1 base and J by 9 bases, with 13 bases between. The CDR3 covers 15 residues. Germline V lookup: CDR1 SGHTA, CDR2 FQGNSA.

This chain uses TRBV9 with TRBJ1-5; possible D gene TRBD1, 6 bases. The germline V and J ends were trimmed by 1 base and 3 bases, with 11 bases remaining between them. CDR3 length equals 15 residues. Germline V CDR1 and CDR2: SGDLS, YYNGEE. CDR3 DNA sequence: TGTGCCAGCAGCGTATCGGGGGCAGACAATCAGCCCCAGCATTTT. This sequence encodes CASSVSGADNQPQHF.

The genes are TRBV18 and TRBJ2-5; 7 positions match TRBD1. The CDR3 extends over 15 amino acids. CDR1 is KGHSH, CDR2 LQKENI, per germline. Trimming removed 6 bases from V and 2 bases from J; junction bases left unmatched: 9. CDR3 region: CASSPRQGRQETQYF. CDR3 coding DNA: TGTGCCAGCTCGCCTCGACAGGGCCGACAAGAGACCCAGTACTTC.

In DNA, the CDR3 is TGTGCCAGCAGCCCAGGGAGGGAGGGCGCTTACAATGAGCAGTTCTTC. This gives the protein CASSPGREGAYNEQFF. The chain joins TRBV5-8 to TRBJ2-1, with TRBD2 matching over 7 bases. The CDR3 is 16 residues long. Germline trimming cut 4 bases from V and 4 bases from J; bases unmatched to any gene: 11. Germline V gives CDR1 SGHTS, CDR2 YDEGEE.

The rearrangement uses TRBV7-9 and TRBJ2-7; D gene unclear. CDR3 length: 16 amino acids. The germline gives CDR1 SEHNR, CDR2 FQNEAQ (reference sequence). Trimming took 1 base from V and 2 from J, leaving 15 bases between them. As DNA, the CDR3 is TGTGCCAGCAGCTTAGGGTTGCAGGCCGGAGCCTACGAGCAGTACTTC. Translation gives CASSLGLQAGAYEQYF. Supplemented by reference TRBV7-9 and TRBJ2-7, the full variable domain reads DTGVSQNPRHKITKRGQNVTFRCDPISEHNRLYWYRQTLGQGPEFLTYFQNEAQLEKSRLLSDRFSAERPKGSFSTLEIQRTEQGDSAMYLCASSLGLQAGAYEQYFGPGTRLTVT.

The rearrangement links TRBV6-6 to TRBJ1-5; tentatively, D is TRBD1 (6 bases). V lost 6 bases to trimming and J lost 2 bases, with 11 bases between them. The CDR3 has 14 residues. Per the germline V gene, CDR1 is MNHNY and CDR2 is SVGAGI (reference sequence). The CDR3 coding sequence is TGTGCCAGCAGCCAAAGGGGGGGCAATCAGCCCCAGCATTTT. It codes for CASSQRGGNQPQHF.

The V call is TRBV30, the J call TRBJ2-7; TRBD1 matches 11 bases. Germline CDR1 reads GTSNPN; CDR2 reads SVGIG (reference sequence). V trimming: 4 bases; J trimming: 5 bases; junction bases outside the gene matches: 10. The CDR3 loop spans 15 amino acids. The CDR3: CAWTRRDRGIHEQYF. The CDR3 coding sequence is TGTGCCTGGACCCGCAGGGACAGGGGGATTCACGAGCAGTACTTC.

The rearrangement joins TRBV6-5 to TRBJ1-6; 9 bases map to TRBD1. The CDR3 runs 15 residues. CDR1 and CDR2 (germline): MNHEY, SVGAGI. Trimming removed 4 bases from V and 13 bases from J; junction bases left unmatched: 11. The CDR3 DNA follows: TGTGCCAGCAGTTCGGGACAGGGCCCTCTGGGCCCCCTCCACTTT. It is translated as CASSSGQGPLGPLHF.

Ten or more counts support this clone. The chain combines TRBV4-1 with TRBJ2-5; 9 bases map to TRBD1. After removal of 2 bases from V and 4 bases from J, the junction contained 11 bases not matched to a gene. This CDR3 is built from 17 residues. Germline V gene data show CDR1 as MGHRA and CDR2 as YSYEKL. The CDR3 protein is CASSQRLQGAAGETQYF. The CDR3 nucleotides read TGCGCCAGCAGCCAACGGTTACAGGGGGCGGCGGGAGAGACCCAGTACTTC.

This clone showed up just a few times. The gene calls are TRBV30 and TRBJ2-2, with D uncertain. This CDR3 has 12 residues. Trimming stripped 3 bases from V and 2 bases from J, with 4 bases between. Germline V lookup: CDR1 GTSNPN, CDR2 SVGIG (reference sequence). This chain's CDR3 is CAWRLNTGELFF. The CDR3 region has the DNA TGTGCCTGGAGGCTAAACACCGGGGAGCTGTTTTTT.

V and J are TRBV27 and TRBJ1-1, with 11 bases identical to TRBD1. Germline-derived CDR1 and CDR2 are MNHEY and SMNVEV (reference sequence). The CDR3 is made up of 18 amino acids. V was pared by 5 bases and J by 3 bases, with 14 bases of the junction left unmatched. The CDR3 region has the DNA TGTGCCAGCAGTCCCACCTTACCGGGACAGGGGGACTACACTGAAGCTTTCTTT. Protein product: CASSPTLPGQGDYTEAFF.

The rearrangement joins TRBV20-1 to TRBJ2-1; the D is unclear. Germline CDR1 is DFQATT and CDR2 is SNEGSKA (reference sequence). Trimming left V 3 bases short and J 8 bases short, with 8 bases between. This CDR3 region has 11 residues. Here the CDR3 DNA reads TGCAGTGCTAGCCCCGGCGATGAGCAGTTCTTC. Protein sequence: CSASPGDEQFF.

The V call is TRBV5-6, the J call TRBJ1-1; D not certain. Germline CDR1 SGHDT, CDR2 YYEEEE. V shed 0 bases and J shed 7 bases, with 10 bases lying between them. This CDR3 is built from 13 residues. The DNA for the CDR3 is TGTGCCAGCAGCTTGGCCTTGGACCTTGAAGCTTTCTTT. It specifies CASSLALDLEAFF.

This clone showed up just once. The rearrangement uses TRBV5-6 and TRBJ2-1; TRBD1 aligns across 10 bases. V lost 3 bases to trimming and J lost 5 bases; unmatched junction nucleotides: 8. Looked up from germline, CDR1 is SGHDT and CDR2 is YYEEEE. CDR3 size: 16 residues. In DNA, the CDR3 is TGTGCCAGCAGCTGGGACAGGGGCCTTTCAGACAATGAGCAGTTCTTC. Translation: CASSWDRGLSDNEQFF.